Below are 26 T cell receptor beta chains sequenced from a single sample in a study of T-cell reconstitution after alpha-beta-depleted transplantation in children. Library preparation (for TCRbeta) was performed with unique molecular identifiers. Each CDR3 protein gets one entry after TCRdb re-called the PCR reads with MiXCR. The sample consists of roughly 280,000 distinct CDR3 sequences, 9.5% to 13% of them appearing once. This material consisted of peripheral blood, taken 180 days after TCRalphabeta/CD19-depleted stem cell transplant. Receptor source: a male patient aged 2 to 10 who had a stem cell transplant for chronic granulomatous disease, so the T cells may come from the graft donor.

This clonotype was picked up many times. V gene TRBV4-1 combines with J gene TRBJ2-1; 7 bases are shared with TRBD2. Looked up from germline, CDR1 is MGHRA and CDR2 is YSYEKL. The CDR3 runs to 14 residues. J gave up 6 bases and V 2 bases, and 4 bases lay outside the gene matches. The CDR3 protein is CASSQLAARNEQFF. In DNA form, the CDR3 reads TGCGCCAGCAGCCAACTAGCGGCTCGCAATGAGCAGTTCTTC.

The sample holds many counts of this clonotype. V usage is TRBV28 and J usage is TRBJ2-7, with TRBD1 as a possible D gene (6 bases). Germline CDR1 and CDR2: MDHEN and SYDVKM. V was shortened by 4 bases and J by 2 bases, with 21 bases between the two germline ends. CDR3 length: 17 residues. The CDR3 DNA is TGTGCCAGCAGTTCATACAGGGTGAGGCGGGTTCCCTACGAGCAGTACTTC. It encodes CASSSYRVRRVPYEQYF.

This clonotype was counted many times. The J gene is TRBJ2-2, the V gene TRBV5-1; unclear D gene. Per the germline V gene, CDR1 is SGHRS and CDR2 is YFSETQ. The CDR3 extends over 15 amino acids. Trimming took 0 bases from V and 5 from J, leaving 11 bases between them. CDR3 loop: CASSLEPRSTGELFF. Written as DNA, the CDR3 is TGCGCCAGCAGCTTGGAGCCTCGTTCTACCGGGGAGCTGTTTTTT.

This clonotype was counted only a few times. The chain carries TRBV10-3 and TRBJ2-3, with 9 bases lining up with TRBD1. Germline assignment: CDR1 ENHRY and CDR2 SYGVKD. CDR3 length: 13 amino acids. J was trimmed by 5 bases and V by 7 bases; bases with no gene match: 4. For the CDR3, the DNA is TGTGCCATCAATACAGGGGGCATAGATACGCAGTATTTT. Translation gives CAINTGGIDTQYF.

Notes on this clonotype: A much larger clone lies one base from this, so it may be a read error. This chain links TRBV10-3 with TRBJ2-1; no reliable D call. The length of the CDR3 is 11 residues. Germline CDR1 ENHRY, CDR2 SYGVKD. V lost 6 bases and J lost 10, with 10 bases in between. CDR3 DNA: TGTGCCATCAGCAACACCAAGGAGCAGTTCTTC. As protein: CAISNTKEQFF.

This clonotype was seen at least ten times. The rearrangement joins TRBV11-1 to TRBJ2-5, with D unclear. Per germline, CDR1 SGHAT and CDR2 FQDESV (reference sequence). The CDR3 totals 12 residues. The V end lost 1 base, the J end lost 7 bases, and 7 bases lay between the germline ends. DNA of the CDR3: TGTGCCAGCAGCTTAGGTCTGGGGACCCAGTACTTC. Translating gives CASSLGLGTQYF.

Ten or more counts support this clonotype. The CDR3 DNA follows: TGTGCCAGCAGTATCGAACTAGGCTCCTACAATGAGCAGTTCTTC. Protein: CASSIELGSYNEQFF. The chain joins TRBV6-2 or TRBV6-3 to TRBJ2-1; weak D call: TRBD2 (5 bases). The CDR3 covers 15 residues. Germline CDR1 is MNHEY and CDR2 is SVGEGT. V lost 5 bases and J lost 0, with 11 bases in between.

This clonotype appeared many times. The rearrangement joins TRBV5-1 to TRBJ2-1; D ambiguous. The CDR3 loop spans 13 amino acids. Germline CDR1 and CDR2: SGHRS and YFSETQ. The germline V and J ends were trimmed by 4 bases and 7 bases, with 12 bases remaining between them. This chain's CDR3 is CASSLPTVNEQFF. DNA for the CDR3: TGCGCCAGCAGCCTACCGACGGTGAATGAGCAGTTCTTC. The whole variable domain, filled in from reference TRBV5-1 and TRBJ2-1, reads KAGVTQTPRYLIKTRGQQVTLSCSPISGHRSVSWYQQTPGQGLQFLFEYFSETQRNKGNFPGRFSGRQFSNSRSEMNVSTLELGDSALYLCASSLPTVNEQFFGPGTRLTVL.

This clonotype showed up many times. The J gene is TRBJ2-7, the V gene TRBV5-1, with D possibly called TRBD1 or TRBD2 (5 bases each). CDR1 and CDR2 from the germline V gene are SGHRS and YFSETQ. V was pared by 3 bases and J by 4 bases, with 17 bases between. The CDR3 runs to 15 residues. This CDR3 reads CASSSGAAAGYEQYF. CDR3 coding DNA: TGCGCCAGCAGCTCCGGGGCAGCCGCTGGGTACGAGCAGTACTTC.

Remarks on this clonotype: This may come from a read error, since a much larger clone is one base off. This chain links TRBV7-2 with TRBJ2-1; D call uncertain. The CDR3 runs 12 residues. Germline V lookup: CDR1 SGHTA, CDR2 FQGNSA. The DNA for the CDR3 is TGTGCCAGCATCTTATGGCGCAATGAGCAGTTCTTC. It yields the protein CASILWRNEQFF. The full variable domain, with the rest looked up from reference TRBV7-2 and TRBJ2-1, is GAGVSQSPSNKVTEKGKDVELRCDPISGHTALYWYRQSLGQGLEFLIYFQGNSAPDKSGLPSDRFSAERTGGSVSTLTIQRTQQEDSAVYLCASILWRNEQFFGPGTRLTVL.

This clonotype was observed many times. This chain connects TRBV7-2 to TRBJ1-1, with TRBD1 identical over 10 bases. Per the germline V gene, CDR1 is SGHTA and CDR2 is FQGNSA. Losses at the gene ends were 8 bases for V and 5 bases for J; bases not matched to a gene: 8. CDR3 size: 14 residues. The DNA of the CDR3 is TGTGCCAGCGAGCTCGGGACAGGGGTTACTGAAGCTTTCTTT. Its translation is CASELGTGVTEAFF.

This clonotype was detected once. V gene TRBV7-2 combines with J gene TRBJ1-2; perhaps TRBD1 as D (6 bases). Per germline, CDR1 SGHTA and CDR2 FQGNSA. The germline V and J ends were trimmed by 2 bases and 8 bases, with 15 bases remaining between them. The CDR3 has 14 amino acids. CDR3 residues: CASSLRGIRGGYTF. The CDR3 DNA sequence: TGTGCCAGCAGCTTAAGGGGGATTAGAGGCGGCTACACCTTC.

This clonotype was detected ten times or more. The V gene is TRBV29-1, the J gene TRBJ2-1, with 10 bases that match TRBD2. The trim removed 7 bases at V and 7 bases at J, leaving 4 bases unmatched. Per the germline V gene, CDR1 is SQVTM and CDR2 is ANQGSEA. CDR3 length: 12 residues. CDR3 residues: CSAWTSGNEQFF. CDR3 DNA: TGCAGCGCTTGGACTAGCGGTAATGAGCAGTTCTTC.

This clonotype was observed many times. The gene calls are TRBV18 and TRBJ1-5; a possible D gene is TRBD1 (6 bases). From germline, CDR1 is KGHSH and CDR2 LQKENI. The V and J ends lost 3 bases and 2 bases respectively, with 17 bases between them. The CDR3 is 17 residues long. CDR3 sequence: CASSPAGGIGGNQPQHF. The CDR3 nucleotides read TGTGCCAGCTCACCCGCTGGGGGCATAGGGGGCAATCAGCCCCAGCATTTT.

The table lists this clonotype with many counts. V is TRBV6-2 or TRBV6-3 and J is TRBJ2-7; 9 nucleotides agree with TRBD2. The CDR3 totals 17 residues. V lost 3 bases, J lost 0 bases, and 9 bases stayed unmatched. The germline gives CDR1 MNHEY, CDR2 SVGEGT. The DNA for the CDR3 is TGTGCCAGCAGTTATAGGGGCGGGAGGGCTCTCTCCTACGAGCAGTACTTC. The encoded protein is CASSYRGGRALSYEQYF.

This clonotype was seen a handful of times. The J gene is TRBJ2-5, the V gene TRBV25-1, with D possibly called TRBD1 or TRBD2 (7 bases each). CDR3 size: 14 residues. Between the trimmed V and J ends, which lost 6 bases and 5 bases, there was a span of 16 bases. Germline V gives CDR1 MGHDK, CDR2 SYGVNS. CDR3 sequence: CASSQGGARETQYF. The CDR3 DNA is TGTGCCAGCAGCCAGGGGGGGGCTCGGGAGACCCAGTACTTC.

At least ten counts were recorded for this clonotype. The V and J genes are TRBV6-5 and TRBJ1-3; D is unresolved. The germline V gene has CDR1 MNHEY and CDR2 SVGAGI. The CDR3 consists of 14 residues. V lost 2 bases and J lost 3, with 8 bases in between. CDR3 nucleotide sequence: TGTGCCAGCAGTTACAGTCGGCTTGGAAACACCATATATTTT. Its protein product is CASSYSRLGNTIYF.

This clonotype has a single count. A much larger clone differs by one base, so this may be a read error. The chain uses TRBV20-1 and TRBJ1-3; D is ambiguous. Trimming shortened V by 0 bases and J by 3 bases, and 9 bases separated the two germline ends. This CDR3 contains 14 residues. Germline V gene data show CDR1 as DFQATT and CDR2 as SNEGSKA (reference sequence). CDR3 region: CSARDAKYGNTIYF. CDR3 bases: TGCAGTGCTAGAGATGCGAAATATGGAAACACCATATATTTT.

At least ten counts were recorded for this clonotype. V and J are TRBV29-1 and TRBJ2-7; D perhaps matches TRBD2 (6 bases). V lost 7 bases and J 4 bases, leaving 11 bases between the germline ends. CDR1 SQVTM and CDR2 ANQGSEA come from the germline V gene. The CDR3 runs 11 residues. As DNA, the CDR3 is TGCAGCGCCGGGGGTAAATACGAGCAGTACTTC. This sequence encodes CSAGGKYEQYF.

Ten or more counts support this clonotype. The chain has TRBV5-1 and TRBJ2-7, with D possibly TRBD2 on 6 matching bases. V lost 3 bases and J 1 base, leaving 20 bases between the germline ends. Germline loops: CDR1 SGHRS, CDR2 YFSETQ. The CDR3 length is 17 residues. The CDR3 coding sequence is TGCGCCAGCAGCTGGACCGGGAGCCTGAAATCTTCCTACGAGCAGTACTTC. Translating it yields CASSWTGSLKSSYEQYF.

This clonotype was observed at least ten times. The chain is built from TRBV12-3 or TRBV12-4 and TRBJ2-5; D perhaps matches TRBD1 (5 bases). V was trimmed by 3 bases and J by 5 bases, leaving 10 bases between them. This CDR3 contains 13 residues. The CDR3: CASSFGAWETQYF. CDR3 DNA: TGTGCCAGCAGTTTTGGGGCGTGGGAGACCCAGTACTTC.

This clonotype was detected many times. The chain recombines TRBV20-1 with TRBJ2-7; D might be TRBD1 (5 bases). CDR1 and CDR2 (germline): DFQATT, SNEGSKA (reference sequence). The germline V and J ends were trimmed by 6 bases and 7 bases, with 19 bases remaining between them. The CDR3 is made up of 13 amino acids. DNA of the CDR3: TGCAGTGCCATCCAGGGTCCTACGTCAGAGCAGTACTTC. It translates to CSAIQGPTSEQYF.

This clonotype was found many times. The rearrangement uses TRBV5-6 and TRBJ2-2; D is uncertain. This CDR3 contains 15 residues. Germline values: CDR1 SGHDT, CDR2 YYEEEE. Trimming took off 0 bases at V and 1 base at J, with 7 bases between the two ends. This chain's CDR3 is CASSLGQQNTGELFF. As DNA, the CDR3 is TGTGCCAGCAGCTTGGGGCAACAGAACACCGGGGAGCTGTTTTTT.

This clonotype has a count of ten or more. The V gene is TRBV5-1, the J gene TRBJ2-7; TRBD2 matches at 11 bases. Germline V gene sequence: CDR1 SGHRS, CDR2 YFSETQ. This CDR3 comprises 16 residues. The V segment lost 2 bases and the J segment 2 bases; nucleotides outside the gene matches: 6. CDR3 amino acids: CASSLAGTSGAYEQYF. The DNA of the CDR3 is TGCGCCAGCAGCTTAGCCGGGACTAGCGGAGCCTACGAGCAGTACTTC.

Worth noting for this clonotype: A read error may be the cause here, since a much bigger clone is one base away. This CDR3 fails to terminate in the conserved phenylalanine or tryptophan, so it likely reflects a read error. The rearrangement uses TRBV6-1 and TRBJ2-2; TRBD2 is a possible D gene (7 bases). The V end lost 6 bases, the J end lost 4 bases, and 15 bases lay between the germline ends. The CDR3 contains 15 residues. Per the germline V gene, CDR1 is MNHNS and CDR2 is SASEGT. DNA for the CDR3: TGTGCCAGCAGCTGGGAGGGGGGCGGCACCGGGGAGCTGTTTATT. Its translation: CASSWEGGGTGELFI.

The chain uses TRBV7-9 and TRBJ1-1, with 10 bases fitting TRBD1. Per germline, CDR1 SEHNR and CDR2 FQNEAQ (reference sequence). The CDR3 length is 15 residues. The junction had 9 bases not matched to a gene; V was cut back by 8 bases and J by 3 bases. The CDR3 spells CASRRDRGLDTEAFF. CDR3 nucleotides: TGTGCCAGCCGTCGGGACAGGGGTTTGGACACTGAAGCTTTCTTT.